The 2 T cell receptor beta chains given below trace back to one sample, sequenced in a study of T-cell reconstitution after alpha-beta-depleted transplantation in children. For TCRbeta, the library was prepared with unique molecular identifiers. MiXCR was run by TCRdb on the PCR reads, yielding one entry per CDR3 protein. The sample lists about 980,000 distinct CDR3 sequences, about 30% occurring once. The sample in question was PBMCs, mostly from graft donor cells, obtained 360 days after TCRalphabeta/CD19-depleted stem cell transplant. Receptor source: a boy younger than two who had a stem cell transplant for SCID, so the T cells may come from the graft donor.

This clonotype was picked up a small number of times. Written as DNA, the CDR3 is TGTGCCAGCTCACACCTGGTCGGACAAGGGATGAATGGCTACACCTTC. Its translation: CASSHLVGQGMNGYTF. The V and J genes are TRBV18 and TRBJ1-2, with a possible D match to TRBD1 (5 bases). The CDR3 runs to 16 residues. V lost 4 bases and J lost 6, with 21 bases in between. From germline, CDR1 is KGHSH and CDR2 LQKENI.

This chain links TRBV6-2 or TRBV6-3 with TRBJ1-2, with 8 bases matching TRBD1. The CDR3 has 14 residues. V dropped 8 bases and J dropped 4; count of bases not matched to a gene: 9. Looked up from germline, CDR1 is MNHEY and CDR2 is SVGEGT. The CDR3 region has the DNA TGTGCCAGCGGGACAGGCCCTCACGGCTATGGCTACACCTTC. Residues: CASGTGPHGYGYTF.